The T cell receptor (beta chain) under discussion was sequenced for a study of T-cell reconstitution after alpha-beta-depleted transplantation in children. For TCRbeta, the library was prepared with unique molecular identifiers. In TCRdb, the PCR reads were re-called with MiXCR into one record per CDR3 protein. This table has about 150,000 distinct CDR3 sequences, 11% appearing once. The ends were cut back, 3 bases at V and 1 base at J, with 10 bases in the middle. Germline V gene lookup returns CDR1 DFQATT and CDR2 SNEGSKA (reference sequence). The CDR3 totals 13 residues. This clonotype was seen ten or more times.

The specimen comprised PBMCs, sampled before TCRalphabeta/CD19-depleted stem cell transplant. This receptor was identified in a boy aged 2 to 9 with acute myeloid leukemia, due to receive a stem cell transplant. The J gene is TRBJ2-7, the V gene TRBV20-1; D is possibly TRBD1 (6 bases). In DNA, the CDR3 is TGCAGTGCTAGCGAGGGGGTTTCCTACGAGCAGTACTTC. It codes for CSASEGVSYEQYF.